These 20 T cell receptor beta chains were sequenced from one sample in a study of T cells after yellow fever vaccination. TCRdb redid the calling of the 5' RACE reads with MiXCR, one entry per CDR3 protein. Seen here are some 260,000 distinct CDR3 sequences, about 5.2% observed once, and the top ten hold around 3.5%. The sequenced sample was CD4+ T cells sorted from PBMCs, obtained on the day of the yellow fever booster vaccination. These receptors came from a man younger than 35 who received the YFV17D yellow fever vaccine.

There are many counts of this clonotype. Germline is not matched at one junction end, which may reflect a read error. The V call is TRBV4-1, the J call TRBJ2-5; 8 positions match TRBD1. CDR1 and CDR2 from the germline V gene are MGHRA and YSYEKL. This CDR3 is 15 amino acids long. CDR3 sequence reads: CASSRGQAQETQYVF. In DNA, the CDR3 is TGCGCCAGCAGTCGGGGACAGGCCCAAGAGACCCAGTACGTCTTC.

The chain joins TRBV7-9 to TRBJ1-1; 8 nucleotides agree with TRBD1. The CDR3 consists of 15 residues. The ends lost 5 bases at V and 4 bases at J; junction bases unmatched: 9. The germline V gene encodes CDR1 SEHNR and CDR2 FQNEAQ (reference sequence). The chain's CDR3 is CASSHRGYQGTEAFF. DNA of the CDR3: TGTGCCAGCAGCCACAGGGGGTACCAGGGCACTGAAGCTTTCTTT.

This clonotype turned up a few times. The V call is TRBV9, the J call TRBJ2-1, with D possibly matching TRBD2 (5 bases). Germline V gives CDR1 SGDLS, CDR2 YYNGEE. The CDR3 spans 16 residues. V was cut by 4 bases and J by 8 bases, with 22 bases left in between. CDR3 DNA sequence: TGTGCCAGCAGCCCCCTGGGCCCAGAGCGGCGCGATGAGCAGTTCTTC. Its translation: CASSPLGPERRDEQFF.

V and J are TRBV30 and TRBJ1-5, with D unresolved. Germline assignment: CDR1 GTSNPN and CDR2 SVGIG (reference sequence). Deletions cut 1 base from V and 4 bases from J, with 8 bases between. This CDR3 is built from 13 residues. CDR3 bases: TGTGCCTGGAGTGGAAACGGGAATCAGCCCCAGCATTTT. The encoded protein is CAWSGNGNQPQHF.

The rearrangement uses TRBV5-1 and TRBJ2-7; 10 bases match TRBD1. Unmatched junction bases numbered 15, after V lost 2 bases and J lost 1 base. The CDR3 has 19 amino acids. CDR1 is SGHRS, CDR2 YFSETQ, per germline. Here the CDR3 reads CASSFNIISRTGGSYEQYV. For the CDR3, the DNA is TGCGCCAGCAGCTTTAATATCATTTCAAGGACAGGGGGGTCCTACGAGCAGTACGTC.

This clonotype occurred a few times. The chain links TRBV7-2 to TRBJ2-3, with 8 bases matching TRBD1. The CDR3 length is 15 residues. Trimming removed 6 bases from V and 0 bases from J; junction bases left unmatched: 5. The germline V gene has CDR1 SGHTA and CDR2 FQGNSA. The CDR3 region has the DNA TGTGCCAGCAGACAGACAGGGGCTAGCACAGATACGCAGTATTTT. As protein: CASRQTGASTDTQYF.

The CDR3 sequence: CASKSYKSGPTDTQYF. The DNA of the CDR3 is TGTGCCAGCAAGTCCTATAAGTCAGGCCCCACAGATACGCAGTATTTT. V usage is TRBV28 and J usage is TRBJ2-3; unclear D gene. The V gene's germline CDR1 is MDHEN and CDR2 SYDVKM. CDR3 length: 16 amino acids. Trimming removed 7 bases at V and 2 bases at J, with 19 bases between.

This clonotype was detected only a few times. The V gene is TRBV10-3, the J gene TRBJ2-5; D is unresolved. The germline CDR1 and CDR2 sequences are ENHRY and SYGVKD. Trimming left V 4 bases short and J 5 bases short, with 5 bases between. There are 11 residues in the CDR3. CDR3 DNA: TGTGCCATCAGTGTGAGTGAGACCCAGTACTTC. Residues: CAISVSETQYF.

This clonotype was observed a few times. This chain links TRBV6-1 with TRBJ1-1, with D possibly TRBD1 on 6 matching bases. The V gene lost 3 bases and the J gene lost 10 bases, with 15 bases spanning the gap. This CDR3 has 13 amino acids. Per germline, CDR1 MNHNS and CDR2 SASEGT. The chain's CDR3 is CASSDRGPIRAFF. CDR3 DNA: TGTGCCAGCAGTGACAGGGGTCCAATACGAGCTTTCTTT.

This clonotype was found many times. This chain links TRBV7-2 with TRBJ2-2; D might be TRBD1 or TRBD2, each matching 6 bases. CDR1 and CDR2 from the germline V gene are SGHTA and FQGNSA. The CDR3 spans 16 residues. The V gene lost 2 bases and the J gene lost 0 bases, with 10 bases spanning the gap. CDR3 region: CASSLRGPANTGELFF. CDR3 bases: TGTGCCAGCAGCTTACGGGGGCCGGCGAACACCGGGGAGCTGTTTTTT.

This clonotype has only a few counts. The V and J genes are TRBV9 and TRBJ2-3; D call uncertain. V lost 0 bases, J lost 5 bases, and 13 bases lay in between. Germline V CDR1 and CDR2: SGDLS, YYNGEE. The CDR3 runs 15 residues. CDR3 bases: TGTGCCAGCAGCGTAGTCAGTACCCAGGTAGATACGCAGTATTTT. Its protein product is CASSVVSTQVDTQYF.

The chain employs TRBV24-1 and TRBJ2-3, with 8 positions matching TRBD2. The CDR3 length is 14 residues. The germline gives CDR1 KGHDR, CDR2 SFDVKD. V shed 4 bases, J shed 4 bases, and the junction held 3 bases outside the gene matches. The CDR3 sequence is CATSDGGASDTQYF. The CDR3 nucleotides read TGTGCCACCAGTGACGGGGGGGCATCAGATACGCAGTATTTT.

This clonotype turned up a few times. This sequence joins TRBV2 and TRBJ1-5; 10 positions agree with TRBD1. Germline lookup yields CDR1 SNHLY and CDR2 FYNNEI. The V gene end was trimmed by 7 bases and the J gene end by 11 bases; junction bases not matched to a gene: 8. There are 13 residues in the CDR3. The CDR3 DNA reads as TGTGCCAGCATGCGGACAGGGGGATCGGCCCAGCATTTT. Amino acids: CASMRTGGSAQHF.

This clonotype was seen at least ten times. The CDR3 here is CASSLYWSDAEAFF. The CDR3 DNA is TGTGCCAGCAGCTTATATTGGTCAGACGCTGAAGCTTTCTTT. This chain joins TRBV7-2 and TRBJ1-1; D not certain. There are 14 residues in the CDR3. Trimming stripped 2 bases from V and 6 bases from J, with 13 bases between. From germline, CDR1 is SGHTA and CDR2 FQGNSA.

The chain couples TRBV20-1 to TRBJ1-2, with unresolved D. Per germline, CDR1 DFQATT and CDR2 SNEGSKA (reference sequence). This CDR3 region has 10 residues. The V gene lost 3 bases and the J gene lost 9 bases, with 8 bases spanning the gap. This CDR3 reads CSASKGSYTF. The CDR3, as DNA: TGCAGTGCTAGCAAGGGTAGCTACACCTTC.

In this sample, this clonotype turned up many times. The chain links TRBV3-1 to TRBJ1-3; 7 nucleotides agree with TRBD1. Germline CDR1 and CDR2: LGHDT and YNNKEL (reference sequence). V trimming: 1 base; J trimming: 4 bases; junction bases outside the gene matches: 4. The CDR3 loop spans 15 amino acids. DNA of the CDR3: TGTGCCAGCAGCCAAGGGACAGGCGGCGGAAACACCATATATTTT. Translating it yields CASSQGTGGGNTIYF.

The sample holds a few counts of this clonotype. The genes are TRBV12-3 or TRBV12-4 and TRBJ2-3, with TRBD1 matching 8 bases. The CDR3 has 14 amino acids. The V gene end was trimmed by 6 bases and the J gene end by 1 base; junction bases not matched to a gene: 3. In DNA form, the CDR3 reads TGTGCCAGCAGGACAGGGGTAGGCACAGATACGCAGTATTTT. This encodes CASRTGVGTDTQYF.

This clonotype appeared many times. The rearrangement joins TRBV19 to TRBJ1-1; a possible D gene is TRBD1 (5 bases). This CDR3 spans 14 amino acids. Germline V lookup: CDR1 LNHDA, CDR2 SQIVND (reference sequence). Trimming took 4 bases from V and 1 from J, leaving 10 bases between them. Here the CDR3 reads CASSTRVRNTEAFF. The CDR3 DNA reads as TGTGCCAGTAGTACCAGGGTTCGGAACACTGAAGCTTTCTTT.

This clonotype was seen only a few times. V usage is TRBV12-3 or TRBV12-4 and J usage is TRBJ2-7; D is perhaps TRBD1 or TRBD2 (5 bases each). The CDR3 is 13 amino acids. V gave up 1 base and J gave up 3 bases, with 7 bases separating them. The CDR3 loop is CASSLGDHYEQYF. The CDR3 bases are TGTGCCAGCAGTTTAGGGGACCACTACGAGCAGTACTTC.

This clonotype appeared a few times. The chain has TRBV11-2 and TRBJ2-5; D gene uncertain. Deletions cut 1 base from V and 1 base from J, with 19 bases between. Germline assignment: CDR1 SGHAT and CDR2 FQNNGV. The CDR3 totals 18 residues. DNA for the CDR3: TGTGCCAGCAGCTTAGTCGATGGGATTCGGGCTCTCCAAGAGACCCAGTACTTC. It codes for CASSLVDGIRALQETQYF. The variable domain in full, completed from reference TRBV11-2 and TRBJ2-5, reads EAGVAQSPRYKIIEKRQSVAFWCNPISGHATLYWYQQILGQGPKLLIQFQNNGVVDDSQLPKDRFSAERLKGVDSTLKIQPAKLEDSAVYLCASSLVDGIRALQETQYFGPGTRLLVL.